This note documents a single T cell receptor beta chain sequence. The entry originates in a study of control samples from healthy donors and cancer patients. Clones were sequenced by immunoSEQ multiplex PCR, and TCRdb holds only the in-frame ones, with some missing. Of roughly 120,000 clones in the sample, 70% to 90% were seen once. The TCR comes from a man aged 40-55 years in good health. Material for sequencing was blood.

For the CDR3, the DNA is TGTGCCAGCAGCTTAGCCGGGACAGGGGACAATGAGCAGTTCTTC. It codes for CASSLAGTGDNEQFF. J is TRBJ2-1 and V is TRBV11-3, with 10 bases matching TRBD1. V shed 1 base and J 5 bases; nucleotides not matched to a gene: 2. Germline lookup yields CDR1 SGHNT and CDR2 YENEEA. The CDR3 contains 15 residues. The variable domain in full, with the rest retrieved from reference TRBV11-3 and TRBJ2-1, is EAGVVQSPRYKIIEKKQPVAFWCNPISGHNTLYWYLQNLGQGPELLIRYENEEAVDDSQLPKDRFSAERLKGVDSTLKIQPAELGDSAVYLCASSLAGTGDNEQFFGPGTRLTVL.